Below, 18 T cell receptor beta chains from the same sample are listed, as sequenced in a study of radiation and T cells in renal cell carcinoma. Time point here: blood 2 weeks post-SBRT. The treatment is: 15 Gy SBRT to primary tumor, nephrectomy 4 weeks later. Here immunoSEQ multiplex PCR was the method, and the copy in TCRdb shows in-frame clones only, minus some. Of about 47,000 clones detected, 80% appear once; the ten largest clones hold about 28%. The source was blood, collected from a patient whose treatment included radiotherapy and nephrectomy. The receptor source for this set is a woman in her sixties or seventies with renal cell carcinoma.

This chain uses TRBV19 with TRBJ2-7; TRBD2 aligns across 7 bases. The germline gives CDR1 LNHDA, CDR2 SQIVND (reference sequence). This CDR3 is 15 amino acids long. Trimming took 4 bases from V and 0 from J; bases not matched to a gene: 6. The CDR3 spells CASSTGSGNSYEQYF. In DNA form, the CDR3 reads TGTGCCAGTAGTACCGGCAGCGGGAACTCCTACGAGCAGTACTTC.

This clone was seen more than once but under ten times. The V call is TRBV2, the J call TRBJ1-4, with D unresolved. The CDR3 has 15 residues. The V gene's germline CDR1 is SNHLY and CDR2 FYNNEI. The V end was cut by 2 bases, the J end by 6 bases, with 13 bases between. This CDR3 reads CASSEWSRSDEKLFF. The CDR3 bases are TGTGCCAGCAGTGAATGGTCCAGGTCTGATGAAAAACTGTTTTTT.

The chain is built from TRBV5-1 and TRBJ2-7; tentative D call: TRBD2 (5 bases). V dropped 1 base and J dropped 2 bases, with 7 bases sitting between them. This CDR3 has 13 amino acids. Germline assignment: CDR1 SGHRS and CDR2 YFSETQ. The DNA for the CDR3 is TGCGCCAGCAGCTTGCCTAGCCCCTACGAGCAGTACTTC. The encoded protein is CASSLPSPYEQYF. Based on the CDR3 plus reference TRBV5-1 and TRBJ2-7, the full variable domain is KAGVTQTPRYLIKTRGQQVTLSCSPISGHRSVSWYQQTPGQGLQFLFEYFSETQRNKGNFPGRFSGRQFSNSRSEMNVSTLELGDSALYLCASSLPSPYEQYFGPGTRLTVT.

J is TRBJ2-4 and V is TRBV2; 10 nucleotides agree with TRBD2. The CDR3 runs 14 residues. CDR1 is SNHLY, CDR2 FYNNEI, per germline. The V gene end was trimmed by 2 bases and the J gene end by 15 bases; junction bases not matched to a gene: 10. The CDR3 DNA reads as TGTGCCAGCAGTGAAAACCCGGGACTAGCGACGTCGTACTTC. As protein: CASSENPGLATSYF.

The V and J genes are TRBV6-5 and TRBJ1-2; possible D gene TRBD1, 6 bases. The CDR3 contains 15 residues. The germline V gene encodes CDR1 MNHEY and CDR2 SVGAGI. The ends were cut back, 6 bases at V and 4 bases at J, with 18 bases in the middle. The CDR3 loop is CASSLLGDTGYGYTF. DNA of the CDR3: TGTGCCAGCAGCCTACTCGGGGACACAGGCTATGGCTACACCTTC.

This clone was picked up a small number of times. This chain connects TRBV7-9 to TRBJ2-2; possible D gene TRBD1, 5 bases. Looked up from germline, CDR1 is SEHNR and CDR2 is FQNEAQ (reference sequence). V lost 3 bases, J lost 6 bases, and 8 bases lay in between. CDR3 length equals 13 residues. The CDR3: CASSLLGPGELFF. The CDR3 region has the DNA TGTGCCAGCAGCTTGCTGGGGCCCGGGGAGCTGTTTTTT.

This clone was counted once. The chain carries TRBV4-3 and TRBJ1-2; 7 bases align to TRBD1. V was pared by 0 bases and J by 0 bases, with 19 bases of the junction left unmatched. Germline-derived CDR1 and CDR2 are LGHNA and YSLEER. This CDR3 spans 21 amino acids. The CDR3 spells CASSQDLNFFGLTGSNYGYTF. CDR3 nucleotides: TGCGCCAGCAGCCAAGATTTGAACTTTTTTGGTTTGACAGGGTCTAACTATGGCTACACCTTC.

This chain connects TRBV9 to TRBJ1-3, with D unresolved. Germline lookup yields CDR1 SGDLS and CDR2 YYNGEE. The V end was cut by 3 bases, the J end by 6 bases, with 13 bases between. The CDR3 covers 14 residues. The CDR3 protein is CASSANTLQNTIYF. Here the CDR3 DNA reads TGTGCCAGCAGCGCCAACACTCTTCAAAACACCATATATTTT.

Written as DNA, the CDR3 is TGCGCCAGCAGTACTACGCGGACAGGGGCCCGAGGGGAGACCCAGTACTTC. Translation: CASSTTRTGARGETQYF. V usage is TRBV5-1 and J usage is TRBJ2-5, with TRBD1 identical over 9 bases. V was clipped by 5 bases and J by 5 bases; unmatched bases: 16. Germline V gene data show CDR1 as SGHRS and CDR2 as YFSETQ. This CDR3 is 17 amino acids long.

CDR3 protein: CASSPWGQGKDYEQYF. The CDR3 bases are TGTGCCAGCAGCCCGTGGGGGCAGGGGAAAGACTACGAGCAGTACTTC. V is TRBV7-2 and J is TRBJ2-7, with a possible D match to TRBD1 (6 bases). Germline CDR1 SGHTA, CDR2 FQGNSA. The CDR3 consists of 16 residues. Trimming pared 5 bases from V and 3 bases from J, leaving 20 bases between. The complete variable domain, with remaining parts taken from reference TRBV7-2 and TRBJ2-7, reads GAGVSQSPSNKVTEKGKDVELRCDPISGHTALYWYRQSLGQGLEFLIYFQGNSAPDKSGLPSDRFSAERTGGSVSTLTIQRTQQEDSAVYLCASSPWGQGKDYEQYFGPGTRLTVT.

The rearrangement uses TRBV25-1 and TRBJ2-1; TRBD1 might be the D (6 bases). This CDR3 region has 12 residues. Germline-derived CDR1 and CDR2 are MGHDK and SYGVNS. The V end was cut by 10 bases, the J end by 6 bases, with 13 bases between. The CDR3: CATTGQGNEQFF. In DNA, the CDR3 is TGTGCCACCACAGGGCAAGGCAATGAGCAGTTCTTC.

This chain connects TRBV5-1 to TRBJ2-7, with D tentatively TRBD1 (6 bases). This CDR3 has 13 residues. Per the germline V gene, CDR1 is SGHRS and CDR2 is YFSETQ. V was cut by 4 bases and J by 2 bases, with 10 bases left in between. CDR3: CASSPDSPYEQYF. The CDR3 DNA reads as TGCGCCAGCAGCCCGGACAGCCCCTACGAGCAGTACTTC.

The chain employs TRBV4-1 and TRBJ2-7; TRBD2 matches 9 bases. After removal of 3 bases from V and 2 bases from J, the junction contained 11 bases not matched to a gene. The germline gives CDR1 MGHRA, CDR2 YSYEKL. The CDR3 is 17 residues long. The CDR3 here is CASSQVASGTGTYEQYF. CDR3 DNA sequence: TGCGCCAGCAGCCAGGTAGCTAGCGGGACGGGAACCTACGAGCAGTACTTC.

The chain couples TRBV7-8 to TRBJ2-1; TRBD2 aligns across 7 bases. Germline loops: CDR1 SGHVS, CDR2 FQNEAQ. V dropped 5 bases and J dropped 7; count of bases not matched to a gene: 5. The CDR3 covers 13 residues. CDR3 protein: CASSPGGTNEQFF. CDR3 nucleotides: TGTGCCAGCAGCCCCGGGGGGACGAATGAGCAGTTCTTC.

The J gene is TRBJ2-7, the V gene TRBV2, with D perhaps assigned TRBD1 or TRBD2 (7 bases each). The CDR3 spans 14 residues. Trimming left V 6 bases short and J 4 bases short, with 16 bases between. The V gene's germline CDR1 is SNHLY and CDR2 FYNNEI. DNA of the CDR3: TGTGCCAGCAGCCGGGGAGGGGGCCAGTACGAGCAGTACTTC. Translation: CASSRGGGQYEQYF.

CDR3 sequence (DNA): TGCGCCAGCAGCTTGGGGCAGAATACGTACGAGCAGTACTTC. This encodes CASSLGQNTYEQYF. The chain carries TRBV5-1 and TRBJ2-7; D not resolved. CDR3 length: 14 residues. Deletions cut 0 bases from V and 4 bases from J, with 11 bases between. Looked up from germline, CDR1 is SGHRS and CDR2 is YFSETQ.

The chain employs TRBV7-9 and TRBJ1-1, with D maybe TRBD1 (5 bases). Between the trimmed V and J ends, which lost 0 bases and 3 bases, there was a span of 11 bases. The CDR3 extends over 15 amino acids. The germline gives CDR1 SEHNR, CDR2 FQNEAQ (reference sequence). The CDR3 DNA is TGTGCCAGCAGCTTAGCTGTTCTGGGGGACACTGAAGCTTTCTTT. The encoded protein is CASSLAVLGDTEAFF.

In nucleotides, the CDR3 is TGCGCCAGCAGCTTGGCACGGGGTTACAACACTGAAGCTTTCTTT. Its protein product is CASSLARGYNTEAFF. This rearrangement joins TRBV5-1 to TRBJ1-1; the D is unclear. Trimming took 0 bases from V and 2 from J, leaving 11 bases between them. The CDR3 runs 15 residues. CDR1 SGHRS and CDR2 YFSETQ come from the germline V gene.